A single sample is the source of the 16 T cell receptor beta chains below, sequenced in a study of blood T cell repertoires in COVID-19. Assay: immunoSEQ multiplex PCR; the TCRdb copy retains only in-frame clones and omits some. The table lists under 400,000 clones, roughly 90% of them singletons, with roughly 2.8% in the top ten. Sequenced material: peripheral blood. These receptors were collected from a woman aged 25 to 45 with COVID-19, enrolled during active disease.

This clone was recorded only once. The CDR3 nucleotides are TGTGCCAGCAGCCCAACCAGGTTCAGGGCCTACACCGGGGAGCTGTTTTTT. Translation gives CASSPTRFRAYTGELFF. The V and J genes are TRBV14 and TRBJ2-2; D possibly corresponds to TRBD1 (5 bases). Trimming cost V 4 bases and J 3 bases, with 18 bases left between them. Germline V gene sequence: CDR1 SGHDN, CDR2 FVKESK. The CDR3 consists of 17 residues.

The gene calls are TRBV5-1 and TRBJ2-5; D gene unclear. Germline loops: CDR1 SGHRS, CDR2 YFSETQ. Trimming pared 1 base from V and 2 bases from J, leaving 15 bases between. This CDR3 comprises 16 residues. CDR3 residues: CASSLWAVNLQETQYF. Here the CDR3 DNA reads TGCGCCAGCAGCTTGTGGGCAGTGAACCTTCAAGAGACCCAGTACTTC. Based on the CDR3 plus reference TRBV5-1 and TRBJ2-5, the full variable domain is KAGVTQTPRYLIKTRGQQVTLSCSPISGHRSVSWYQQTPGQGLQFLFEYFSETQRNKGNFPGRFSGRQFSNSRSEMNVSTLELGDSALYLCASSLWAVNLQETQYFGPGTRLLVL.

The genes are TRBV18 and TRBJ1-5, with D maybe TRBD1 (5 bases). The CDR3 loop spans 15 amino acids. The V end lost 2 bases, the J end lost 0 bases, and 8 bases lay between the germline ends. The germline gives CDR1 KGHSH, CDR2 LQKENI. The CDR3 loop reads CASSPEQVSNQPQHF. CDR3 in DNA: TGTGCCAGCTCACCAGAACAGGTTAGCAATCAGCCCCAGCATTTT.

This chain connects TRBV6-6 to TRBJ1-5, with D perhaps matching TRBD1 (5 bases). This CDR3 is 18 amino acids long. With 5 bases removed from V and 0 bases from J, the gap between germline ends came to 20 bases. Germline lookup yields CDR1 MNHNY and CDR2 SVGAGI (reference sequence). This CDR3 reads CASSPIGGTGNSNQPQHF. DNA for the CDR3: TGTGCCAGCAGTCCTATAGGTGGGACTGGAAATAGCAATCAGCCCCAGCATTTT.

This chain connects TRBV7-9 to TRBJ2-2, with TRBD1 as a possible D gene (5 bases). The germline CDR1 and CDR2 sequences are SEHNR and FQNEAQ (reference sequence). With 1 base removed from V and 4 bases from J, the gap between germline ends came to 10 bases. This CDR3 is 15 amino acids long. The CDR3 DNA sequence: TGTGCCAGCAGCTTAGTCCAGGGCCCCACCGGGGAGCTGTTTTTT. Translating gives CASSLVQGPTGELFF.

CDR3: CAPGAATTF. CDR3 DNA: TGCGCCCCAGGGGCGGCCACCACCTTC. The rearrangement joins TRBV10-1 to TRBJ1-2; D may be TRBD1 (6 bases). The CDR3 has 9 residues. Trimming left V 11 bases short and J 13 bases short, with 14 bases between. CDR1 WNHNN and CDR2 SYGVQD come from the germline V gene (reference sequence).

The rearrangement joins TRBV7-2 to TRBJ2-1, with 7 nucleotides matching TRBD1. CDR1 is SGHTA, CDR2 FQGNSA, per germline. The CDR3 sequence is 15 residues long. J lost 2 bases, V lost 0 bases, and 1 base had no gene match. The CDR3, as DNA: TGTGCCAGCAGCTTAGCCAGGGGGACCTACAATGAGCAGTTCTTC. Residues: CASSLARGTYNEQFF.

CDR3 residues: CASSLFMRTVDYEQYF. The CDR3 nucleotides are TGTGCCAGCAGCTTATTTATGCGGACAGTAGACTACGAGCAGTACTTC. The chain combines TRBV7-9 with TRBJ2-7, with D possibly TRBD1 on 6 matching bases. The germline V and J ends were trimmed by 2 bases and 3 bases, with 17 bases remaining between them. Germline values: CDR1 SEHNR, CDR2 FQNEAQ (reference sequence). The length of the CDR3 is 16 residues.

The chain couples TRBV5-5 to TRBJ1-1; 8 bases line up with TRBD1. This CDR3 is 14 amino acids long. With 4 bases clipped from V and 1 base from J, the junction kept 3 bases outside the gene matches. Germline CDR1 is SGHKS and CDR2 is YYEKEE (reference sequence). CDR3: CASSRTGPNTEAFF. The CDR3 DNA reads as TGTGCCAGCAGCAGGACAGGGCCGAACACTGAAGCTTTCTTT. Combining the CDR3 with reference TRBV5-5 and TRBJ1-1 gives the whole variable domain DAGVTQSPTHLIKTRGQQVTLRCSPISGHKSVSWYQQVLGQGPQFIFQYYEKEERGRGNFPDRFSARQFPNYSSELNVNALLLGDSALYLCASSRTGPNTEAFFGQGTRLTVV.

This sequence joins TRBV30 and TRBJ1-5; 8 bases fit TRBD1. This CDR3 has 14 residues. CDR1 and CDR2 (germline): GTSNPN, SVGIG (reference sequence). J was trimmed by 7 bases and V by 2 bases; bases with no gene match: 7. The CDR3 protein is CAWSPRGPEQPQHF. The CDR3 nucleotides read TGTGCCTGGAGTCCCAGGGGGCCCGAACAGCCCCAGCATTTT.

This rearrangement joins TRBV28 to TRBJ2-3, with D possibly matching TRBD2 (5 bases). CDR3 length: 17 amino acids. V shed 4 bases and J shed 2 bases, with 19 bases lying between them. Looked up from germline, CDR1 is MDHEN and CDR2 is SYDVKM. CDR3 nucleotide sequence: TGTGCCAGCAGTTCCCCCCCTGGAGGTGGTTACACAGATACGCAGTATTTT. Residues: CASSSPPGGGYTDTQYF.

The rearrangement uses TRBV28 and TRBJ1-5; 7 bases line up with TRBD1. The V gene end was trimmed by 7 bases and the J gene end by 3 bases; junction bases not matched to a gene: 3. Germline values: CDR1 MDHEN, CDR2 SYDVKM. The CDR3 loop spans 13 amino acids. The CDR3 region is CASKGQYNQPQHF. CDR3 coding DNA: TGTGCCAGCAAGGGACAGTACAATCAGCCCCAGCATTTT.

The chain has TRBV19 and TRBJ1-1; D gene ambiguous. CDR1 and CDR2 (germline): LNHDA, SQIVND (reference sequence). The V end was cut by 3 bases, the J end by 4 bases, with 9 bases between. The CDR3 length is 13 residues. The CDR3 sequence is CASSMGVTTEAFF. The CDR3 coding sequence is TGTGCCAGTAGTATGGGAGTAACCACTGAAGCTTTCTTT. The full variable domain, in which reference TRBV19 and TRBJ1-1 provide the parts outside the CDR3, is DGGITQSPKYLFRKEGQNVTLSCEQNLNHDAMYWYRQDPGQGLRLIYYSQIVNDFQKGDIAEGYSVSREKKESFPLTVTSAQKNPTAFYLCASSMGVTTEAFFGQGTRLTVV.

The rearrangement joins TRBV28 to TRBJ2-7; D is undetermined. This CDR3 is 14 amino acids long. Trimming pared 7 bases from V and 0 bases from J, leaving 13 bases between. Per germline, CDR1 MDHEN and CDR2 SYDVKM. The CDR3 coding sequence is TGTGCCAGCATCTTACTGACGGGCTCCTACGAGCAGTACTTC. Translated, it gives CASILLTGSYEQYF.

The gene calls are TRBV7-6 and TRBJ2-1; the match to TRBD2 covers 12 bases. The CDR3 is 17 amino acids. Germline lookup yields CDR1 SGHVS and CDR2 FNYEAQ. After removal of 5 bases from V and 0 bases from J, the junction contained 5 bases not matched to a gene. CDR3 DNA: TGTGCCAGCAGCCCAGGGACTAGCGGGCCCTCCTACAATGAGCAGTTCTTC. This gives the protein CASSPGTSGPSYNEQFF.

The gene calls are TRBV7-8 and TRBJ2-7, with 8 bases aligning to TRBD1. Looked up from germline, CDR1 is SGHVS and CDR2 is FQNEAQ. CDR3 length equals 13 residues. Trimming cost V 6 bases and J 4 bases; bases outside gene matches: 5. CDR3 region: CASSDRGGYEQYF. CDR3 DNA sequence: TGTGCCAGCAGTGACAGGGGTGGGTACGAGCAGTACTTC.